This T cell receptor (beta chain) was obtained from a study of cytomegalovirus exposure and HLA in healthy donors. Of note for this clone: Its antigen is currently unknown.

PCR employed 60 Vbeta and 13 Jbeta primers. Measured with immunoSEQ multiplex PCR; TCRdb has only the in-frame clones, and not every one. This sample has approximately 84,000 clones, with about three quarters found just once. Study conclusions and caveats: Later analysis demonstrated an association between a missense DCLRE1C variant and TCR beta V- and J-gene trimming.

Trimming took 2 bases from V and 7 from J, leaving 12 bases between them. Germline values: CDR1 GTSNPN, CDR2 SVGIG (reference sequence). The CDR3 is 12 residues long. This sequence joins TRBV30 and TRBJ2-7; the D gene is possibly TRBD2 (6 bases). The TCR originated in a male donor in good health and CMV-seropositive. Input material: PBMCs. In nucleotides, the CDR3 is TGTGCCTGGAGTCCCGGTGGGGGGGAGCAGTACTTC. Its protein product is CAWSPGGGEQYF.